This T cell receptor (beta chain) was sequenced for a study of Tregs in tolerant kidney transplant recipients. Overall study results and limits: Validation in larger populations is needed because few patients were studied. Activated donor B cell expansion appeared to reveal the most relevant donor-specific TCRbeta repertoire.

The data were produced by immunoSEQ multiplex PCR, yet TCRdb's version contains in-frame clones alone and is incomplete. Of about 56,000 clones in the sample, over 70% were seen once. On this clone: Antigen: not known.

The germline V gene has CDR1 SGHRS and CDR2 YFSETQ. Trimming took off 4 bases at V and 4 bases at J, with 12 bases between the two ends. The CDR3 totals 13 residues. CD4+CD25+CD127- Tregs, CD4+CD25- non-Tregs, CD4 and CD8 cells were sorted. The clonotype was recovered from a human donor in good health. The chain joins TRBV5-1 to TRBJ2-7, with D perhaps TRBD1 (6 bases). The sequencing sample was made of CD4+ T cells from blood. The CDR3 DNA sequence: TGCGCCAGCAGCCTAAGAACAGGGTACGAGCAGTACTTC. It specifies CASSLRTGYEQYF.